Listed below are T cell receptor beta chains from one sample, sequenced in a study of cytomegalovirus exposure and HLA in healthy donors. Sequenced by immunoSEQ multiplex PCR; TCRdb stores in-frame clones only, minus some. There are under 250,000 clones in the sample; around 77% occur only once, and just under 3% lies in the top ten. Sequencing used PBMCs. The source is a woman aged 30 to 39 in good health and CMV-seronegative. CDR3s include the opening cysteine and the closing phenylalanine or tryptophan. Fields, in order: J gene, clone size, D gene, V gene, CDR3 DNA, CDR3 protein. D genes are given only for firm matches. Rows may omit the clone size; those that give it use once, few, many or a size class.

j_call: TRBJ2-7; clone_size: -; d_call: -; v_call: TRBV28; cdr3_nt: TGTGCCAGCAGATCTACCTACGAGCAGTACTTC; cdr3_aa: CASRSTYEQYF
j_call: TRBJ2-7; clone_size: -; d_call: -; v_call: TRBV4-1; cdr3_nt: TGCGCCAGCAGCCAAGTATCCGGTCCTCCCTACGAGCAGTACTTC; cdr3_aa: CASSQVSGPPYEQYF
j_call: TRBJ2-7; clone_size: -; d_call: TRBD1; v_call: TRBV28; cdr3_nt: TGTGCCAGCAGTATTACAGGGGGTCTGTCCTACGAGCAGTACTTC; cdr3_aa: CASSITGGLSYEQYF
j_call: TRBJ2-7; clone_size: -; d_call: -; v_call: TRBV7-9; cdr3_nt: TGTGCCAGCAGCTTAGAGTCCCGAACGGGCGAGCAGTACTTC; cdr3_aa: CASSLESRTGEQYF
j_call: TRBJ1-6; clone_size: few; d_call: TRBD1; v_call: TRBV6-1; cdr3_nt: TGTGCCAGCCGAGCGACAGGGAATAATTCACCCCTCCACTTT; cdr3_aa: CASRATGNNSPLHF
j_call: TRBJ1-4; clone_size: -; d_call: -; v_call: TRBV5-1; cdr3_nt: TGCGCCAGCAGCTTGGGCCCCGGGTTGTTGAAGGATAATGAAAAACTGTTTTTT; cdr3_aa: CASSLGPGLLKDNEKLFF
j_call: TRBJ1-3; clone_size: few; d_call: -; v_call: TRBV7-9; cdr3_nt: TGTGCCAGCAGCCCGCCCGGACAGTTCTCTGGAAACACCATATATTTT; cdr3_aa: CASSPPGQFSGNTIYF
j_call: TRBJ2-2; clone_size: -; d_call: -; v_call: TRBV4-1; cdr3_nt: TGCGCCAGCAGGCCAATCAGGCGGGAAAAGGGGACTTCGAACACCGGGGAGCTGTTTTTT; cdr3_aa: CASRPIRREKGTSNTGELFF
j_call: TRBJ2-5; clone_size: -; d_call: -; v_call: TRBV29-1; cdr3_nt: TGCAGCGTCAGCGGCCTCCAAGAGACCCAGTACTTC; cdr3_aa: CSVSGLQETQYF
j_call: TRBJ1-5; clone_size: -; d_call: -; v_call: TRBV6-5; cdr3_nt: TGTGCCAGCAGTTTGGGACAAAGCAATCAGCCCCAGCATTTT; cdr3_aa: CASSLGQSNQPQHF
j_call: TRBJ2-7; clone_size: -; d_call: -; v_call: TRBV6-6; cdr3_nt: TGTGCCAGCAGTTACGGATACAGGGAAATCTCCTACGAGCAGTACTTC; cdr3_aa: CASSYGYREISYEQYF
j_call: TRBJ2-7; clone_size: once; d_call: TRBD2; v_call: TRBV7-2; cdr3_nt: TGTGCCAGCAGCGTGGGACTAGCGTTCGACGAGCAGTACTTC; cdr3_aa: CASSVGLAFDEQYF
j_call: TRBJ1-6; clone_size: -; d_call: -; v_call: TRBV15; cdr3_nt: TGTGCCACCAGCAGCGGGGGTCCAATAAATTCACCCCTCCACTTT; cdr3_aa: CATSSGGPINSPLHF
j_call: TRBJ1-5; clone_size: -; d_call: -; v_call: TRBV27; cdr3_nt: TGTGCCAGCAGCCTATTTGACAATCAGCCCCAGCATTTT; cdr3_aa: CASSLFDNQPQHF
j_call: TRBJ2-5; clone_size: -; d_call: TRBD2; v_call: TRBV6-5; cdr3_nt: TGTGCCAGCAGTTACGGAGCTAGCGGAGAGACCCAGTACTTC; cdr3_aa: CASSYGASGETQYF
j_call: TRBJ2-1; clone_size: -; d_call: -; v_call: TRBV7-9; cdr3_nt: TGTGCCAGCAGTGAGGACTCCTACAATGAGCAGTTCTTC; cdr3_aa: CASSEDSYNEQFF
j_call: TRBJ1-5; clone_size: few; d_call: TRBD1; v_call: TRBV7-9; cdr3_nt: TGTGCCAGCAGTTCGGACAGGAGGGGCCAGCCCCAGCATTTT; cdr3_aa: CASSSDRRGQPQHF
j_call: TRBJ2-3; clone_size: -; d_call: TRBD2; v_call: TRBV28; cdr3_nt: TGTGCCAGCAGTCCCCCTAGCGGGAGGGAATCGGATACGCAGTATTTT; cdr3_aa: CASSPPSGRESDTQYF
j_call: TRBJ2-5; clone_size: -; d_call: TRBD2; v_call: TRBV5-1; cdr3_nt: TGCGCCAGCAGCCGAGGACTAGCGGGGGGGAAAGAGACCCAGTACTTC; cdr3_aa: CASSRGLAGGKETQYF
j_call: TRBJ2-5; clone_size: -; d_call: -; v_call: TRBV30; cdr3_nt: TGTGCCTGGAGTGTCGACAGGTCCGGACGAGAGACCCAGTACTTC; cdr3_aa: CAWSVDRSGRETQYF
j_call: TRBJ1-1; clone_size: -; d_call: -; v_call: TRBV2; cdr3_nt: TGTGCCAGCAGTGAAACCCCCTACGGGGCGGGAAACACTGAAGCTTTCTTT; cdr3_aa: CASSETPYGAGNTEAFF
j_call: TRBJ1-2; clone_size: -; d_call: TRBD1; v_call: TRBV20-1; cdr3_nt: TGCGGGACAGGGTCTACTGGCTACACCTTC; cdr3_aa: CGTGSTGYTF
j_call: TRBJ2-5; clone_size: once; d_call: -; v_call: TRBV6-4; cdr3_nt: TGTGCCAGCAGTACCGGGGAGCGGGAGACCCAGTACTTC; cdr3_aa: CASSTGERETQYF
j_call: TRBJ2-5; clone_size: -; d_call: TRBD2; v_call: TRBV10-1; cdr3_nt: TGCGCCAGCCAAATTAGCGGGAGGGCCAGGGAGACCCAGTACTTC; cdr3_aa: CASQISGRARETQYF
j_call: TRBJ2-2; clone_size: few; d_call: -; v_call: TRBV11-3; cdr3_nt: TGTGCCAGCAGCCCAAGTGGGTGGCAGGGGAACACCGGGGAGCTGTTTTTT; cdr3_aa: CASSPSGWQGNTGELFF
j_call: TRBJ2-3; clone_size: -; d_call: TRBD1; v_call: TRBV7-3; cdr3_nt: TGTGCCAGCAGCTTAACCGGACAGGGGATTACAGATACGCAGTATTTT; cdr3_aa: CASSLTGQGITDTQYF
j_call: TRBJ1-4; clone_size: few; d_call: -; v_call: TRBV30; cdr3_nt: TGTGCCTGGAGTGCTGGCCCGGGGTTGGAACTGTTTTTT; cdr3_aa: CAWSAGPGLELFF
j_call: TRBJ1-2; clone_size: -; d_call: -; v_call: TRBV2; cdr3_nt: TGTGCCAGCAGTGAATCGCCCGGAGGGCCGTTCTATGGCTACACCTTC; cdr3_aa: CASSESPGGPFYGYTF
j_call: TRBJ2-2; clone_size: -; d_call: TRBD1; v_call: TRBV7-3; cdr3_nt: TGTGCCAGCAGCTTAACGATCAGGGGGCCCACCGGGGAGCTGTTTTTT; cdr3_aa: CASSLTIRGPTGELFF
j_call: TRBJ2-7; clone_size: -; d_call: -; v_call: TRBV4-1; cdr3_nt: TGCGCCAGCAGCCAAGATTCTAGAACTACCCGGCGGGAGCAGTACTTC; cdr3_aa: CASSQDSRTTRREQYF
j_call: TRBJ1-3; clone_size: -; d_call: TRBD1; v_call: TRBV2; cdr3_nt: TGTGCCAGCACTGAAGTCCCGGGACAGGTCGGGGGGTCTGGAAACACCATATATTTT; cdr3_aa: CASTEVPGQVGGSGNTIYF
j_call: TRBJ2-5; clone_size: -; d_call: -; v_call: TRBV11-3; cdr3_nt: TGTGCCAGCAGCTTAGATAGGACTGCGAAGACCCAGTACTTC; cdr3_aa: CASSLDRTAKTQYF
j_call: TRBJ2-5; clone_size: once; d_call: -; v_call: TRBV5-1; cdr3_nt: TGCGCCAGCTTCTCGAGCCCCCTCGGTAAAAAAGAGACCCAGTACTTC; cdr3_aa: CASFSSPLGKKETQYF
j_call: TRBJ2-7; clone_size: -; d_call: TRBD2; v_call: TRBV11-2; cdr3_nt: TGTGCCAGCAGCGGGACTAGCGGGAGTAGCGAGCAGTACTTC; cdr3_aa: CASSGTSGSSEQYF
j_call: TRBJ2-4; clone_size: once; d_call: TRBD2; v_call: TRBV5-1; cdr3_nt: TGCGCCAGCAGCTTGGTTATTAGCGGGAAGAACATTCAGTACTTC; cdr3_aa: CASSLVISGKNIQYF
j_call: TRBJ1-3; clone_size: few; d_call: -; v_call: TRBV29-1; cdr3_nt: TGCAGCGCCGGACCCGGGGGTCCTGGAAACACCATATATTTT; cdr3_aa: CSAGPGGPGNTIYF
j_call: TRBJ2-7; clone_size: -; d_call: TRBD2; v_call: TRBV4-2; cdr3_nt: TGTGCCAGCAGCCAAGGACTAGCTATTATCTACGAGCAGTACTTC; cdr3_aa: CASSQGLAIIYEQYF
j_call: TRBJ2-5; clone_size: -; d_call: TRBD1; v_call: TRBV11-2; cdr3_nt: TGTGCCAGCAGCTTAGGCGATTGGACAGGGCTAGGGGAGACCCAGTACTTC; cdr3_aa: CASSLGDWTGLGETQYF
j_call: TRBJ1-4; clone_size: -; d_call: TRBD1; v_call: TRBV7-9; cdr3_nt: TGTGCCAGCAGTAACCAGGGGGGACGGGAAAAACTGTTTTTT; cdr3_aa: CASSNQGGREKLFF
j_call: TRBJ1-1; clone_size: -; d_call: -; v_call: TRBV5-8; cdr3_nt: TGTGCCAGCAGCTCTTCTTCTTGGTGGGGCTCTATGGACACTGAAGCTTTCTTT; cdr3_aa: CASSSSSWWGSMDTEAFF
j_call: TRBJ1-5; clone_size: -; d_call: TRBD1; v_call: TRBV27; cdr3_nt: TGTGCCAGCAGTGGGACAGGGGATCAGCCCCAGCATTTT; cdr3_aa: CASSGTGDQPQHF
j_call: TRBJ2-7; clone_size: -; d_call: TRBD1; v_call: TRBV30; cdr3_nt: TGTGCCTGGAGTGCGTCGACAGGGGTCTACGAGCAGTACTTC; cdr3_aa: CAWSASTGVYEQYF
j_call: TRBJ2-7; clone_size: few; d_call: TRBD1; v_call: TRBV15; cdr3_nt: TGTGCCACCAGCAGAGATACCAGGACAGGGGCCTACGAGCAGTACTTC; cdr3_aa: CATSRDTRTGAYEQYF
j_call: TRBJ2-7; clone_size: -; d_call: TRBD1; v_call: TRBV9; cdr3_nt: TGTGCCAGCAGCCGACAGGGGAACGACGAGCAGTACTTC; cdr3_aa: CASSRQGNDEQYF
j_call: TRBJ2-7; clone_size: -; d_call: -; v_call: TRBV29-1; cdr3_nt: TGCAGCGTTGCCCCTGAGGGCCGCGAGCAGTACTTC; cdr3_aa: CSVAPEGREQYF
j_call: TRBJ2-7; clone_size: -; d_call: -; v_call: TRBV4-1; cdr3_nt: TGCGCCAGCAGCCAAGATTACCAGGGGACTACCTACGAGCAGTACTTC; cdr3_aa: CASSQDYQGTTYEQYF
j_call: TRBJ2-5; clone_size: -; d_call: TRBD2; v_call: TRBV7-9; cdr3_nt: TGTGCCAGCAGCCCTGGGGGGGCCCAGTACTTC; cdr3_aa: CASSPGGAQYF
j_call: TRBJ1-4; clone_size: -; d_call: TRBD1; v_call: TRBV5-6; cdr3_nt: TGTGCCAGCAGCTCCACCCAGGGGGCGCAGGGTGAAAAACTGTTTTTT; cdr3_aa: CASSSTQGAQGEKLFF
j_call: TRBJ2-7; clone_size: -; d_call: -; v_call: TRBV27; cdr3_nt: TGTGCCAGCAGTTTAAAGATCGGGGACGAGCAGTACTTC; cdr3_aa: CASSLKIGDEQYF